This entry concerns a single T cell receptor (beta chain). Other nucleotide sequences from this sample produce the same CDR3. This record comes from a study of shared clonotypes between healthy human individuals. Looking at the study overall: For every donor, three CD4 naive, three CD4 memory, two CD8 naive and one CD8 memory plates were used.

Sequencing used immunoSEQ multiplex PCR; TCRdb keeps in-frame clones, though not all of them. This table has roughly 2,300,000 clones, about nine tenths appearing once. The CDR3 runs 15 residues. The V gene lost 0 bases and the J gene lost 0 bases, with 7 bases spanning the gap. Germline V gene sequence: CDR1 MGHRA, CDR2 YSYEKL. Sequenced sample: naive CD4+ T cells from PBMCs. Specified subset: CD45RA+ positively selected. This receptor was identified in a young man in good health. Some clones in this sample may be carry-over from other donors' samples. The V and J genes are TRBV4-1 and TRBJ2-3, with D perhaps matching TRBD1 (5 bases). As DNA, the CDR3 is TGCGCCAGCAGCCAAGAGGGGCGGAGCACAGATACGCAGTATTTT. This translates into CASSQEGRSTDTQYF.